This T cell receptor beta chain comes out of a study of identical twins. Findings of the study overall: With monozygotic twins, out-of-frame TCR alpha sharing exceeded what models estimated.

This clonotype was seen only a few times. The target antigen is unknown. V lost 2 bases and J lost 4; bases outside the gene matches: 5. The CDR3 contains 15 residues. CDR1 SGHDT and CDR2 YYEEEE come from the germline V gene. TCRdb re-called the 5' RACE reads through MiXCR, storing one row per CDR3 protein. The sample has 520,000 or so distinct CDR3 sequences; around 20% are singletons. These same data were also listed under a study on T cells expressing NK-cell markers. That study adds: HCMV serostatus: seven of eight sequenced donors positive, one negative. Dominant NKG2C+ clonotypes made up roughly 1.0-7.5% of CD8+ T cells in roughly 6 donors.

V and J are TRBV5-6 and TRBJ1-2; TRBD1 matches 10 bases. The source material was CD4+ T cells sorted from blood. The receptor was derived from a woman younger than 30 in good health. CDR3 sequence: CASSLHRDRGYGYTF. The CDR3 DNA reads as TGTGCCAGCAGCTTACACCGGGACAGGGGCTATGGCTACACCTTC.